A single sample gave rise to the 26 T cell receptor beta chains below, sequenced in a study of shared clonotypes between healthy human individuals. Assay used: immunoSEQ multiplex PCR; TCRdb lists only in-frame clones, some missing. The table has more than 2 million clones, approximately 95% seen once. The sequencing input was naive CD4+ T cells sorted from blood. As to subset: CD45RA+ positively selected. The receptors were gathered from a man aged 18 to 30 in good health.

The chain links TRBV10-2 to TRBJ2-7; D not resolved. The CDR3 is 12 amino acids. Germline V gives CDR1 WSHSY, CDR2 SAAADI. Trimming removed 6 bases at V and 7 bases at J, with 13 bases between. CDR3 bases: TGCGCCAGCAGAAGTAGGGCCCTGGAGCAGTACTTC. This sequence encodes CASRSRALEQYF.

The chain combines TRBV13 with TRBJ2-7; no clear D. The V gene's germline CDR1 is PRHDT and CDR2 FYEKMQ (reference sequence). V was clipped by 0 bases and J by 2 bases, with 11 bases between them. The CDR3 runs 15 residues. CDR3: CASSLGQKDPYEQYF. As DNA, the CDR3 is TGTGCCAGCAGCTTAGGGCAGAAAGACCCCTACGAGCAGTACTTC.

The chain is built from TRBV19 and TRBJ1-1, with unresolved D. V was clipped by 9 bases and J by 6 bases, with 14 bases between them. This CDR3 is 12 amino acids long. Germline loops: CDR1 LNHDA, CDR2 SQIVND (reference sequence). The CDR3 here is CASTGVPPEAFF. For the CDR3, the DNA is TGTGCCAGCACCGGGGTCCCTCCTGAAGCTTTCTTT.

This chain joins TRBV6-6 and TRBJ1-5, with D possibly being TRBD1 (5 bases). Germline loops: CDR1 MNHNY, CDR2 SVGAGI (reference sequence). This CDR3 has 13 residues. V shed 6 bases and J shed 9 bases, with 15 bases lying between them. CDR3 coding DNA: TGTGCCAGCAGCAAACAGGTCCTGGGGCCCCAGCATTTT. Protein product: CASSKQVLGPQHF.

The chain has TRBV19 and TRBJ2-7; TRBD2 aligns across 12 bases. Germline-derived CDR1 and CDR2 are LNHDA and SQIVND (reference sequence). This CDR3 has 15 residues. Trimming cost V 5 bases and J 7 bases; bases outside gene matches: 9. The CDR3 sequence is CASSFKGLAGSEQYF. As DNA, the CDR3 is TGTGCCAGTAGTTTCAAAGGACTAGCGGGGTCGGAGCAGTACTTC.

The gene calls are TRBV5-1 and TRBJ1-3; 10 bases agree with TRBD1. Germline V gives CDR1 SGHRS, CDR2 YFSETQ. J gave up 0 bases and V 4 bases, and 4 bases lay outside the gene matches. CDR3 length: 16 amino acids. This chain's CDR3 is CASSVDRGLSGNTIYF. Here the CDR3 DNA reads TGCGCCAGCAGCGTTGACAGGGGGCTCTCTGGAAACACCATATATTTT.

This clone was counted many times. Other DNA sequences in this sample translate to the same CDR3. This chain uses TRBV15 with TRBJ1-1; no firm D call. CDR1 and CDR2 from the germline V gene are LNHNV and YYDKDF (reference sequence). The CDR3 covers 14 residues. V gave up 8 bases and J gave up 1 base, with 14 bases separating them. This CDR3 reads CATRSWQTNTEAFF. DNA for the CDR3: TGTGCCACCCGATCATGGCAGACGAACACTGAAGCTTTCTTT. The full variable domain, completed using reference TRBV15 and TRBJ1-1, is DAMVIQNPRYQVTQFGKPVTLSCSQTLNHNVMYWYQQKSSQAPKLLFHYYDKDFNNEADTPDNFQSRRPNTSFCFLDIRSPGLGDTAMYLCATRSWQTNTEAFFGQGTRLTVV.

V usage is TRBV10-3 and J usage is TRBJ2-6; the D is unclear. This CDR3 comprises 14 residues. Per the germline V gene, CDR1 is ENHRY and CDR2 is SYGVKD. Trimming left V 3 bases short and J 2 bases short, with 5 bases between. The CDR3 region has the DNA TGTGCCATCAGTGACGGAGCTGGGGCCAACGTCCTGACTTTC. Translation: CAISDGAGANVLTF.

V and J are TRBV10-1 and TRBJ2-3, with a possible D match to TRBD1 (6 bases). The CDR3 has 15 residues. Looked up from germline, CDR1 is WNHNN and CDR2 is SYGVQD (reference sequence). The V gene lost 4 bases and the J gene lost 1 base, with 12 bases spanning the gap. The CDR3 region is CASSVGQLGTDTQYF. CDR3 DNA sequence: TGCGCCAGCAGTGTCGGACAGTTGGGCACAGATACGCAGTATTTT.

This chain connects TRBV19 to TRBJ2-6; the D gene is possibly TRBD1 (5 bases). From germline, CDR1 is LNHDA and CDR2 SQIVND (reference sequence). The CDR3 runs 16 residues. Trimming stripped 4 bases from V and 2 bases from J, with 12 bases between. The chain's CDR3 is CASSTPDSPGANVLTF. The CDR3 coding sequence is TGTGCCAGTAGTACCCCCGACAGTCCTGGGGCCAACGTCCTGACTTTC.

The DNA of the CDR3 is TGTGCCAGCAGTCCCGATGGGGCAGGGGTTGCGTCCCAAGAGACCCAGTACTTC. This encodes CASSPDGAGVASQETQYF. The gene calls are TRBV25-1 and TRBJ2-5; a possible D gene is TRBD1 (6 bases). CDR3 size: 18 residues. The germline V gene has CDR1 MGHDK and CDR2 SYGVNS. V dropped 5 bases and J dropped 1 base, with 23 bases sitting between them.

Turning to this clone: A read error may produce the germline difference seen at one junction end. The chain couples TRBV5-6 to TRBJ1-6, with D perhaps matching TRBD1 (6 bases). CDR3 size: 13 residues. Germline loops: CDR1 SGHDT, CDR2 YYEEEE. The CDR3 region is CASSLALGGTLDF. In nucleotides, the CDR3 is TGTGCCAGCAGCTTGGCATTAGGGGGGACCTTGGACTTT.

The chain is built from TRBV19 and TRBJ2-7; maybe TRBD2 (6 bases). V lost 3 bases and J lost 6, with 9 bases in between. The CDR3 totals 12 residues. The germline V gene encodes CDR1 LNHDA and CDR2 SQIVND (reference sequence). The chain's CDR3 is CASSITGSEQYF. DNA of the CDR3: TGTGCCAGTAGTATTACCGGGAGCGAGCAGTACTTC.

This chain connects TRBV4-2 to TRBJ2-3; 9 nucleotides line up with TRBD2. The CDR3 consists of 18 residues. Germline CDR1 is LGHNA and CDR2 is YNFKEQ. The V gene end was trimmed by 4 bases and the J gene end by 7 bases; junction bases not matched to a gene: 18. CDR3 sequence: CASSRSERTSAIENTQYF. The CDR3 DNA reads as TGTGCCAGCAGCCGCTCGGAAAGGACTAGCGCCATCGAAAATACGCAGTATTTT.

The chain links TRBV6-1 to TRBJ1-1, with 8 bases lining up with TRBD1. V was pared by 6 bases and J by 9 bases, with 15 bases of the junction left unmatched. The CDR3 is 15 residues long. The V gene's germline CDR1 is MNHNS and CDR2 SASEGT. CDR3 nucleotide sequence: TGTGCCAGCAGCCTCGACAGGGGTCCGGGTTCCAAAGCTTTCTTT. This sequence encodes CASSLDRGPGSKAFF.

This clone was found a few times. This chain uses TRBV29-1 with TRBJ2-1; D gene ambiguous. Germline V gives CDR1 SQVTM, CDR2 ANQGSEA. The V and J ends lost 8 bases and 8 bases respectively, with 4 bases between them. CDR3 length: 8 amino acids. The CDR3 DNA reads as TGCAGCAGCGATGAGCAGTTCTTC. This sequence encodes CSSDEQFF.

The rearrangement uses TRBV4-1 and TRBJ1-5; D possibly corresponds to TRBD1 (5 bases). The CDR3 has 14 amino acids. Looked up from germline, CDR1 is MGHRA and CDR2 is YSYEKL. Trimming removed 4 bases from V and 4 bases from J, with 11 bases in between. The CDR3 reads CASSPGTQNQPQHF. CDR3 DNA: TGCGCCAGCAGCCCAGGGACTCAGAATCAGCCCCAGCATTTT.

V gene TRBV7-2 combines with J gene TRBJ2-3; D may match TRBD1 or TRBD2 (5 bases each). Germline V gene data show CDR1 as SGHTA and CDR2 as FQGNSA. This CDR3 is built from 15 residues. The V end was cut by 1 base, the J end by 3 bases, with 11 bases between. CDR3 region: CASSLVGWGTDTQYF. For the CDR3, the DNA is TGTGCCAGCAGCTTAGTAGGATGGGGGACAGATACGCAGTATTTT.

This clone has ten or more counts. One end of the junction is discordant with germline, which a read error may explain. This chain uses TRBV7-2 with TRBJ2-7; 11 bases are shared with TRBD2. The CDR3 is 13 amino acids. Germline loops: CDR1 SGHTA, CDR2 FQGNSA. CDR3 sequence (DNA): TGTGCCAGCATCCTAGCGGGGGGCATGGTACTGAACTTC. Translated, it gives CASILAGGMVLNF.

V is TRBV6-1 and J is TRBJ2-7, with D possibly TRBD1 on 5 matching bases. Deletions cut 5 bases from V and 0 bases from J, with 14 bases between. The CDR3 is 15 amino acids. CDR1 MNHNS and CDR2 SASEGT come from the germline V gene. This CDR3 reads CASSRPDSSSYEQYF. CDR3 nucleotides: TGTGCCAGCAGTCGGCCCGACAGTAGCTCCTACGAGCAGTACTTC.

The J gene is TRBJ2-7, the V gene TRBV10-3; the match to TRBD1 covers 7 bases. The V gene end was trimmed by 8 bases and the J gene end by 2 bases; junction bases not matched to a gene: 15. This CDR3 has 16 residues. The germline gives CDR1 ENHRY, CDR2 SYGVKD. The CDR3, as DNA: TGTGCCATCCACGGGGTTGGGGACAGCCTAACCTACGAGCAGTACTTC. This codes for CAIHGVGDSLTYEQYF.

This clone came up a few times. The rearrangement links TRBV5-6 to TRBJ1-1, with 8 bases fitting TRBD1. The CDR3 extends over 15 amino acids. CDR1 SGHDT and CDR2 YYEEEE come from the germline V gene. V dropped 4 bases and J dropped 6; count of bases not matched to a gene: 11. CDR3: CASSPRDRRLSEAFF. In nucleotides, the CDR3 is TGTGCCAGCAGCCCCCGGGACAGGCGGCTCTCTGAAGCTTTCTTT.

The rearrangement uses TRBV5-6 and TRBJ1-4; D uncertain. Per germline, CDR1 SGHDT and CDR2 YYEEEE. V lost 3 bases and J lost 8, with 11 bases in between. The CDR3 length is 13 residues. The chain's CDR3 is CASSSRGGEKLFF. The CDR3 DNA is TGTGCCAGCAGCTCTCGAGGAGGGGAAAAACTGTTTTTT.

The CDR3 loop reads CASKPQGITEAFF. The CDR3 DNA is TGTGCCAGCAAGCCTCAGGGGATCACTGAAGCTTTCTTT. The V gene is TRBV6-5, the J gene TRBJ1-1; a possible D gene is TRBD1 (6 bases). The CDR3 consists of 13 residues. Trimming removed 7 bases from V and 4 bases from J, with 13 bases in between. Germline loops: CDR1 MNHEY, CDR2 SVGAGI.

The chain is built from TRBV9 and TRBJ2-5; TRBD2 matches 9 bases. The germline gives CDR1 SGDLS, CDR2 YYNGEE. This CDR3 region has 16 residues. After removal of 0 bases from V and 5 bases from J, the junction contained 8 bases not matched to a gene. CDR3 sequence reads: CASSVATGTSFETQYF. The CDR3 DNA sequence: TGTGCCAGCAGCGTAGCTACTGGGACTAGCTTCGAGACCCAGTACTTC.

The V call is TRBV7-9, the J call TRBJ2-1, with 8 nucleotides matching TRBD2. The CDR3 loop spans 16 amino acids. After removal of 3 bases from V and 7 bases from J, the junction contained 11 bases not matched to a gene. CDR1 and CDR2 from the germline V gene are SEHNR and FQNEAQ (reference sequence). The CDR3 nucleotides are TGTGCCAGCAGCTTTCGCGGGGGGCAGGGAGGGAATGAGCAGTTCTTC. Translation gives CASSFRGGQGGNEQFF. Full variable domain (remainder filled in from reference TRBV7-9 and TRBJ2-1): DTGVSQNPRHKITKRGQNVTFRCDPISEHNRLYWYRQTLGQGPEFLTYFQNEAQLEKSRLLSDRFSAERPKGSFSTLEIQRTEQGDSAMYLCASSFRGGQGGNEQFFGPGTRLTVL.